This record covers a single TCR beta chain. This specimen belongs to a study of cytomegalovirus exposure and HLA in healthy donors. Clones were read by immunoSEQ multiplex PCR, and TCRdb kept only the in-frame ones, dropping some. The data show about 250,000 clones, about 90% seen once. The V end lost 5 bases, the J end lost 1 base, and 13 bases lay between the germline ends. The germline CDR1 and CDR2 sequences are SEHNR and FQNEAQ (reference sequence). This CDR3 is 15 amino acids long. The source material was PBMCs. J is TRBJ2-3 and V is TRBV7-9; D might be TRBD2 (5 bases). This clonotype originated in a young man in good health and CMV-seropositive. CDR3 coding DNA: TGTGCCAGCAGCAATACCACGCGGGGCACAGATACGCAGTATTTT. Protein: CASSNTTRGTDTQYF.